Listed here are 26 T cell receptor beta chains from one sample, sequenced in a study of CD8 T cells in ankylosing spondylitis. Broader study findings: Made up of under ten highly homologous variants, a TCR beta motif appeared characteristic of ankylosing spondylitis blood.

MiXCR, run by TCRdb on the 5' RACE reads, gives a single entry per CDR3 protein. The sample lists 200,000 to 250,000 distinct CDR3 sequences; approximately 20% were seen once. No antigens are known for them. Sequencing was performed on blood, either unsorted or a sorted T cell fraction (not recorded which). These TCRs come from a male donor with ankylosing spondylitis.

This sequence joins TRBV20-1 and TRBJ2-7, with D possibly being TRBD2 (6 bases). This CDR3 is built from 15 residues. V lost 1 base and J 4 bases, leaving 17 bases between the germline ends. CDR1 DFQATT and CDR2 SNEGSKA come from the germline V gene (reference sequence). The CDR3 here is CSARASGTSPYEQYF. The CDR3, as DNA: TGCAGTGCTAGAGCATCCGGGACTTCCCCATACGAGCAGTACTTC.

The chain is built from TRBV7-9 and TRBJ2-5; D may be TRBD1 (6 bases). V shed 1 base and J shed 5 bases, with 8 bases lying between them. Germline V CDR1 and CDR2: SEHNR, FQNEAQ (reference sequence). This CDR3 contains 13 residues. CDR3 loop: CASSLVRGETQYF. The CDR3 coding sequence is TGTGCCAGCAGCTTAGTCAGGGGTGAGACCCAGTACTTC.

V gene TRBV27 combines with J gene TRBJ1-2; TRBD1 matches at 8 bases. Per the germline V gene, CDR1 is MNHEY and CDR2 is SMNVEV (reference sequence). The CDR3 totals 16 residues. The V gene end was trimmed by 9 bases and the J gene end by 1 base; junction bases not matched to a gene: 13. CDR3 sequence: CASRWRGQEVNYGYTF. The CDR3, as DNA: TGTGCCAGTCGGTGGCGGGGACAGGAAGTTAACTATGGCTACACCTTC.

The chain combines TRBV4-1 with TRBJ2-3, with TRBD2 matching over 7 bases. CDR1 and CDR2 from the germline V gene are MGHRA and YSYEKL. With 2 bases clipped from V and 1 base from J, the junction kept 3 bases outside the gene matches. The CDR3 has 15 amino acids. CDR3 amino acids: CASSQFSGGTDTQYF. For the CDR3, the DNA is TGCGCCAGCAGCCAATTCAGCGGGGGCACAGATACGCAGTATTTT.

This clonotype was picked up many times. The chain carries TRBV2 and TRBJ2-3; D remains ambiguous. V lost 1 base to trimming and J lost 1 base, with 3 bases between them. The germline CDR1 and CDR2 sequences are SNHLY and FYNNEI. This CDR3 comprises 13 residues. CDR3 bases: TGTGCCAGCAGTGAAGTCGGCACAGATACGCAGTATTTT. It is translated as CASSEVGTDTQYF.

This clonotype has just a few counts. The chain carries TRBV20-1 and TRBJ1-3; D possibly corresponds to TRBD1 (5 bases). CDR3 length: 12 residues. Germline CDR1 and CDR2: DFQATT and SNEGSKA (reference sequence). The CDR3 protein is CSGGVTGNTIYF. The CDR3 DNA sequence: TGCTCCGGAGGGGTTACTGGAAACACCATATATTTT.

This clonotype was detected only a few times. This chain connects TRBV10-2 to TRBJ1-1; D might be TRBD1 (5 bases). Between the trimmed V and J ends, which lost 4 bases and 1 base, there was a span of 7 bases. CDR1 and CDR2 (germline): WSHSY, SAAADI. CDR3 length: 13 residues. The CDR3 protein is CASSGGENTEAFF. For the CDR3, the DNA is TGCGCCAGCAGTGGAGGGGAGAACACTGAAGCTTTCTTT.

Ten or more counts support this clonotype. The rearrangement uses TRBV5-1 and TRBJ1-1; D call uncertain. The V end was cut by 0 bases, the J end by 0 bases, with 9 bases between. This CDR3 has 15 amino acids. CDR1 is SGHRS and CDR2 is YFSETQ in the germline V gene. The chain's CDR3 is CASSLDADLNTEAFF. Here the CDR3 DNA reads TGCGCCAGCAGCTTGGACGCAGACTTGAACACTGAAGCTTTCTTT. The complete variable domain, with remaining parts taken from reference TRBV5-1 and TRBJ1-1, reads KAGVTQTPRYLIKTRGQQVTLSCSPISGHRSVSWYQQTPGQGLQFLFEYFSETQRNKGNFPGRFSGRQFSNSRSEMNVSTLELGDSALYLCASSLDADLNTEAFFGQGTRLTVV.

The chain combines TRBV5-6 with TRBJ2-1, with 9 positions matching TRBD1. V was clipped by 4 bases and J by 9 bases; unmatched bases: 8. The germline CDR1 and CDR2 sequences are SGHDT and YYEEEE. There are 14 residues in the CDR3. The CDR3 is CASSRDRESVEQFF. The CDR3 nucleotides read TGTGCCAGCAGCCGGGACAGGGAGTCGGTTGAGCAGTTCTTC.

This rearrangement joins TRBV30 to TRBJ1-1, with no clear D. Trimming removed 1 base at V and 8 bases at J, with 5 bases between. Germline CDR1 GTSNPN, CDR2 SVGIG (reference sequence). The CDR3 is made up of 10 amino acids. CDR3 region: CAWSEREAFF. DNA for the CDR3: TGTGCCTGGAGTGAGAGAGAAGCTTTCTTT. Full variable domain (rest looked up from reference TRBV30 and TRBJ1-1): SQTIHQWPATLVQPVGSPLSLECTVEGTSNPNLYWYRQAAGRGLQLLFYSVGIGQISSEVPQNLSASRPQDRQFILSSKKLLLSDSGFYLCAWSEREAFFGQGTRLTVV.

This clonotype has just a few counts. The chain is built from TRBV4-1 and TRBJ1-5, with D uncertain. CDR3 length: 13 residues. Per germline, CDR1 MGHRA and CDR2 YSYEKL. Trimming removed 5 bases at V and 1 base at J, with 6 bases between. The CDR3 here is CASSAQSNQPQHF. The DNA for the CDR3 is TGCGCCAGCAGCGCCCAGAGCAATCAGCCCCAGCATTTT.

This clonotype was seen a handful of times. The CDR3: CSARDQEKADTGELFF. As DNA, the CDR3 is TGCAGTGCTAGAGATCAGGAAAAGGCAGACACCGGGGAGCTGTTTTTT. This chain uses TRBV20-1 with TRBJ2-2; D gene unclear. With 0 bases removed from V and 3 bases from J, the gap between germline ends came to 14 bases. This CDR3 has 16 amino acids. Germline V CDR1 and CDR2: DFQATT, SNEGSKA (reference sequence).

The chain joins TRBV11-2 to TRBJ2-1; unclear D gene. V lost 5 bases, J lost 0 bases, and 14 bases lay in between. The CDR3 totals 16 residues. CDR1 and CDR2 from the germline V gene are SGHAT and FQNNGV. CDR3 protein: CASSLRQSNSYNEQFF. The CDR3 DNA is TGTGCCAGCAGCCTACGACAATCTAACTCCTACAATGAGCAGTTCTTC. The complete variable domain, with remaining parts taken from reference TRBV11-2 and TRBJ2-1, reads EAGVAQSPRYKIIEKRQSVAFWCNPISGHATLYWYQQILGQGPKLLIQFQNNGVVDDSQLPKDRFSAERLKGVDSTLKIQPAKLEDSAVYLCASSLRQSNSYNEQFFGPGTRLTVL.

This clonotype turned up a few times. The chain joins TRBV19 to TRBJ1-5; tentatively, D is TRBD1 (5 bases). The CDR3 extends over 16 amino acids. Looked up from germline, CDR1 is LNHDA and CDR2 is SQIVND (reference sequence). V was shortened by 1 base and J by 6 bases, with 16 bases between the two germline ends. CDR3 amino acids: CASSIVGKGPAQPQHF. CDR3 DNA: TGTGCCAGTAGTATAGTAGGAAAGGGACCAGCTCAGCCCCAGCATTTT.

The gene calls are TRBV28 and TRBJ2-1; 12 bases map to TRBD2. Germline trimming cut 4 bases from V and 6 bases from J; bases unmatched to any gene: 4. The CDR3 contains 15 residues. Germline assignment: CDR1 MDHEN and CDR2 SYDVKM. CDR3 in amino acids: CASSSRLAGVNEQFF. CDR3 bases: TGTGCCAGCAGTTCCAGACTAGCGGGAGTCAATGAGCAGTTCTTC.

V gene TRBV7-9 combines with J gene TRBJ1-4; D might be TRBD1 (6 bases). V lost 7 bases to trimming and J lost 5 bases, with 17 bases between them. The CDR3 is 15 residues long. Germline V gene lookup returns CDR1 SEHNR and CDR2 FQNEAQ (reference sequence). As DNA, the CDR3 is TGTGCCAGCACAAATCCGGGACAAACAAATGAAAAACTGTTTTTT. Its translation: CASTNPGQTNEKLFF. Together with reference TRBV7-9 and TRBJ1-4, the CDR3 gives the full variable domain: DTGVSQNPRHKITKRGQNVTFRCDPISEHNRLYWYRQTLGQGPEFLTYFQNEAQLEKSRLLSDRFSAERPKGSFSTLEIQRTEQGDSAMYLCASTNPGQTNEKLFFGSGTQLSVL.

This clonotype was detected many times. V and J are TRBV4-1 and TRBJ2-3; 9 nucleotides line up with TRBD2. With 0 bases clipped from V and 4 bases from J, the junction kept 2 bases outside the gene matches. The CDR3 extends over 15 amino acids. Germline V gene data show CDR1 as MGHRA and CDR2 as YSYEKL. The DNA of the CDR3 is TGCGCCAGCAGCCAAGAGCGGGGGGGCCCAGATACGCAGTATTTT. Translation: CASSQERGGPDTQYF.

The chain has TRBV4-1 and TRBJ2-7, with TRBD2 matching over 9 bases. Germline-derived CDR1 and CDR2 are MGHRA and YSYEKL. This CDR3 is built from 16 residues. V dropped 0 bases and J dropped 3; count of bases not matched to a gene: 6. DNA for the CDR3: TGCGCCAGCAGCCAAGATATCGCTAGCGGGATCTACGAGCAGTACTTC. It is translated as CASSQDIASGIYEQYF.

In its sample, this clonotype was seen many times. The chain recombines TRBV12-3 or TRBV12-4 with TRBJ2-1; 8 nucleotides align to TRBD2. The CDR3 spans 13 residues. After removal of 6 bases from V and 8 bases from J, the junction contained 6 bases not matched to a gene. CDR3 nucleotides: TGTGCCAGCAGCGGGACTAGTGAATATGAGCAGTTCTTC. Residues: CASSGTSEYEQFF.

The chain carries TRBV5-4 and TRBJ2-7, with TRBD2 identical over 9 bases. The CDR3 is made up of 14 amino acids. Per the germline V gene, CDR1 is SGHNT and CDR2 is YYREEE (reference sequence). V lost 2 bases to trimming and J lost 5 bases; unmatched junction nucleotides: 5. The CDR3, as DNA: TGTGCCAGCAGCTTTGCGGGAGGGGACCACGAGCAGTACTTC. Encoded protein: CASSFAGGDHEQYF.

This sequence joins TRBV11-2 and TRBJ1-3, with 12 bases matching TRBD1. Germline CDR1 reads SGHAT; CDR2 reads FQNNGV. The CDR3 extends over 15 amino acids. Trimming took 5 bases from V and 4 from J; bases not matched to a gene: 3. CDR3 DNA: TGTGCCAGCAGCGGGGACAGGGGGCTCGGAAACACCATATATTTT. This translates into CASSGDRGLGNTIYF.

The chain joins TRBV10-3 to TRBJ2-2; D is perhaps TRBD2 (6 bases). The CDR3 is 16 residues long. Germline values: CDR1 ENHRY, CDR2 SYGVKD. Trimming shortened V by 3 bases and J by 9 bases, and 20 bases separated the two germline ends. CDR3 sequence (DNA): TGTGCCATCAGTGATTCGGACTACAGAAATGACCGGGAGCTGTTTTTT. Protein: CAISDSDYRNDRELFF.

This clonotype came up many times. The CDR3 bases are TGTGCCAGCAACCTCGGTAATTCACCCCTCCACTTT. Amino acid sequence: CASNLGNSPLHF. The V and J genes are TRBV28 and TRBJ1-6; D is ambiguous. V was trimmed by 7 bases and J by 6 bases, leaving 7 bases between them. The CDR3 runs to 12 residues. Germline V gene data show CDR1 as MDHEN and CDR2 as SYDVKM.

This clonotype was seen more than once but under ten times. This chain uses TRBV20-1 with TRBJ2-1; 9 bases are a match to TRBD1. The CDR3 covers 15 residues. CDR1 and CDR2 (germline): DFQATT, SNEGSKA (reference sequence). V lost 2 bases, J lost 5 bases, and 7 bases stayed unmatched. CDR3 in DNA: TGCAGTGCTAGATCCTGGGACAGGGCGGACAATGAGCAGTTCTTC. Translating it yields CSARSWDRADNEQFF.

This clonotype was detected once. This chain uses TRBV7-9 with TRBJ2-5, with 9 bases identical to TRBD2. J gave up 5 bases and V 1 base, and 11 bases lay outside the gene matches. This CDR3 comprises 17 residues. Germline V gene sequence: CDR1 SEHNR, CDR2 FQNEAQ (reference sequence). In DNA, the CDR3 is TGTGCCAGCAGCTTAGGTCGTCAGCGGGGGGCCGGGGAGACCCAGTACTTC. Its protein is CASSLGRQRGAGETQYF. The full variable domain, in which reference TRBV7-9 and TRBJ2-5 provide the parts outside the CDR3, is DTGVSQNPRHKITKRGQNVTFRCDPISEHNRLYWYRQTLGQGPEFLTYFQNEAQLEKSRLLSDRFSAERPKGSFSTLEIQRTEQGDSAMYLCASSLGRQRGAGETQYFGPGTRLLVL.

This clonotype was picked up many times. The genes are TRBV7-7 and TRBJ1-1; D gene ambiguous. In germline, CDR1 is SSHAT, CDR2 FNYEAQ (reference sequence). V lost 1 base, J lost 5 bases, and 8 bases lay in between. The CDR3 is made up of 13 amino acids. The CDR3 sequence: CASSLEAGTEAFF. In DNA, the CDR3 is TGTGCCAGCAGCTTAGAGGCAGGAACTGAAGCTTTCTTT.